A single sample is the source of the 26 T cell receptor beta chains below, sequenced in a study of molecular identifiers for immune sequencing clone quantification. From the PCR reads, TCRdb called clonotypes with MiXCR, one entry per CDR3 protein. The table lists about 640,000 distinct CDR3 sequences, just under 20% of them singletons. Sequenced: naive CD8+ T cells from blood, with Jurkat cell RNA spiked in. Stated subset: FACS-sorted CD8+CD4-CCR7+CD45RA+ naive T cells. The receptors here all came from a human donor in good health. Some libraries in this study had Jurkat cell RNA spiked in.

This clonotype has a handful of counts. This chain uses TRBV30 with TRBJ2-7, with unresolved D. The CDR3 spans 12 residues. Per the germline V gene, CDR1 is GTSNPN and CDR2 is SVGIG (reference sequence). Deletions cut 0 bases from V and 6 bases from J, with 9 bases between. The DNA of the CDR3 is TGTGCCTGGAGTGTCTTTCGATCCGAGCAGTACTTC. It is translated as CAWSVFRSEQYF.

This clonotype was picked up many times. The rearrangement joins TRBV25-1 to TRBJ1-1; 7 nucleotides agree with TRBD1. The CDR3 spans 15 residues. V was clipped by 1 base and J by 4 bases; unmatched bases: 6. Germline V CDR1 and CDR2: MGHDK, SYGVNS. CDR3 sequence: CASSELGGRATEAFF. CDR3 nucleotide sequence: TGTGCCAGCAGTGAATTAGGGGGCAGGGCCACTGAAGCTTTCTTT.

The chain uses TRBV2 and TRBJ1-6; 7 positions match TRBD1. The CDR3 covers 17 residues. Germline values: CDR1 SNHLY, CDR2 FYNNEI. V lost 1 base, J lost 3 bases, and 6 bases stayed unmatched. The CDR3 sequence is CASSEVAGGDYNSPLHF. The CDR3 region has the DNA TGTGCCAGCAGTGAAGTGGCAGGGGGGGACTATAATTCACCCCTCCACTTT.

This clonotype was observed at least ten times. This chain links TRBV29-1 with TRBJ2-2; D gene uncertain. The CDR3 runs 15 residues. Germline CDR1 and CDR2: SQVTM and ANQGSEA. V was cut by 6 bases and J by 0 bases, with 14 bases left in between. The CDR3 DNA is TGCAGCGTGATGCCTCACAGCCCGAACACCGGGGAGCTGTTTTTT. Its protein product is CSVMPHSPNTGELFF.

Note on this clonotype: One base away lies a much larger clone, so this may be a sequencing read error. The chain couples TRBV30 to TRBJ2-1; TRBD2 matches at 8 bases. The CDR3 has 11 amino acids. Per germline, CDR1 GTSNPN and CDR2 SVGIG (reference sequence). The chain's CDR3 is CAWDSGNGQFF. CDR3 DNA: TGTGCCTGGGATAGCGGGAATGGGCAGTTCTTC. Together with reference TRBV30 and TRBJ2-1, the CDR3 gives the full variable domain: SQTIHQWPATLVQPVGSPLSLECTVEGTSNPNLYWYRQAAGRGLQLLFYSVGIGQISSEVPQNLSASRPQDRQFILSSKKLLLSDSGFYLCAWDSGNGQFFGPGTRLTVL.

This clonotype was detected many times. This CDR3 reads CASTPALAGIYEQYF. The DNA for the CDR3 is TGTGCCAGCACCCCTGCACTAGCGGGAATCTACGAGCAGTACTTC. The chain uses TRBV9 and TRBJ2-7; 10 bases fit TRBD2. J was trimmed by 3 bases and V by 6 bases; bases with no gene match: 9. Germline CDR1 is SGDLS and CDR2 is YYNGEE. This CDR3 spans 15 amino acids.

This clonotype was seen at least ten times. The V gene is TRBV15, the J gene TRBJ2-5; no clear D. The CDR3 covers 13 residues. Trimming took 0 bases from V and 1 from J, leaving 3 bases between them. In germline, CDR1 is LNHNV, CDR2 YYDKDF (reference sequence). CDR3 residues: CATSRDPQETQYF. CDR3 sequence (DNA): TGTGCCACCAGCAGAGATCCCCAAGAGACCCAGTACTTC.

The sample holds many counts of this clonotype. The chain couples TRBV13 to TRBJ1-2, with D possibly matching TRBD1 (5 bases). The CDR3 length is 15 residues. The germline V and J ends were trimmed by 6 bases and 8 bases, with 22 bases remaining between them. Germline lookup yields CDR1 PRHDT and CDR2 FYEKMQ (reference sequence). For the CDR3, the DNA is TGTGCCAGCAGTTTTACGGGCGCTTTGAAGGGGGGCTACACCTTC. It encodes CASSFTGALKGGYTF.

This clonotype was seen at least ten times. The rearrangement joins TRBV7-3 to TRBJ1-1; D possibly corresponds to TRBD1 (5 bases). This CDR3 has 16 amino acids. Deletions cut 1 base from V and 3 bases from J, with 15 bases between. Germline values: CDR1 SGHTA, CDR2 FQGTGA. The CDR3 protein is CASSLRGGDYYTEAFF. The CDR3, as DNA: TGTGCCAGCAGCTTAAGGGGAGGGGACTATTACACTGAAGCTTTCTTT. Looking up the rest from reference TRBV7-3 and TRBJ1-1 gives the full variable domain: GAGVSQTPSNKVTEKGKYVELRCDPISGHTALYWYRQSLGQGPEFLIYFQGTGAADDSGLPNDRFFAVRPEGSVSTLKIQRTERGDSAVYLCASSLRGGDYYTEAFFGQGTRLTVV.

Many counts were recorded for this clonotype. The chain recombines TRBV6-2 or TRBV6-3 with TRBJ2-7; 7 bases are a match to TRBD1. Germline CDR1 MNHEY, CDR2 SVGEGT. The CDR3 is made up of 14 amino acids. The junction had 4 bases not matched to a gene; V was cut back by 5 bases and J by 0 bases. The CDR3: CASSNGDSSYEQYF. DNA of the CDR3: TGTGCCAGCAGTAACGGGGACAGCTCCTACGAGCAGTACTTC.

About this clonotype: Since a much larger clone is just one base distant, this may be a read error. The chain carries TRBV30 and TRBJ2-7; no firm D call. Germline V gene data show CDR1 as GTSNPN and CDR2 as SVGIG (reference sequence). The CDR3 runs to 11 residues. The CDR3 DNA follows: TGTGCCCGGAGTGGAAACTACGAGCAGTACTTC. Its translation is CARSGNYEQYF.

This clonotype was detected many times. The V call is TRBV5-1, the J call TRBJ2-1, with 10 nucleotides matching TRBD1. The CDR3 length is 15 residues. V trimming: 4 bases; J trimming: 12 bases; junction bases outside the gene matches: 13. Germline loops: CDR1 SGHRS, CDR2 YFSETQ. The CDR3 spells CASSPYPGTGDGQFF. CDR3 DNA sequence: TGCGCCAGCAGCCCATACCCCGGGACAGGGGATGGGCAGTTCTTC.

At least ten counts were recorded for this clonotype. The CDR3: CASSTTGPNEQFF. CDR3 nucleotides: TGTGCCAGCAGTACAACAGGGCCCAATGAGCAGTTCTTC. This chain connects TRBV27 to TRBJ2-1; possible D gene TRBD1, 6 bases. V lost 5 bases and J lost 6, with 11 bases in between. In germline, CDR1 is MNHEY, CDR2 SMNVEV (reference sequence). CDR3 length: 13 amino acids.

This clonotype came up many times. This sequence joins TRBV19 and TRBJ2-1; 9 bases align to TRBD2. Unmatched junction bases numbered 7, after V lost 5 bases and J lost 5 bases. This CDR3 comprises 15 residues. Germline-derived CDR1 and CDR2 are LNHDA and SQIVND (reference sequence). CDR3 in amino acids: CASSFLAGSNNEQFF. CDR3 nucleotides: TGTGCCAGTAGTTTCCTAGCGGGGAGTAACAATGAGCAGTTCTTC.

This clonotype has at least ten counts. The rearrangement links TRBV4-1 to TRBJ1-1, with no clear D. Per the germline V gene, CDR1 is MGHRA and CDR2 is YSYEKL. This CDR3 is 15 amino acids long. V was cut by 2 bases and J by 7 bases, with 17 bases left in between. CDR3 residues: CASSQLLAEGIEAFF. The CDR3 bases are TGCGCCAGCAGCCAACTGTTGGCGGAAGGGATTGAAGCTTTCTTT.

This clonotype has just one count. The CDR3 carries no conserved terminal phenylalanine or tryptophan, so it likely arises from a read error. The genes are TRBV6-1 and TRBJ2-7, with a weak D call TRBD1 (5 bases). With 6 bases removed from V and 2 bases from J, the gap between germline ends came to 11 bases. The CDR3 consists of 13 residues. The germline V gene encodes CDR1 MNHNS and CDR2 SASEGT. This CDR3 is CASSLDITYEQYS. The CDR3 DNA reads TGTGCCAGCAGCTTGGACATCACCTACGAGCAGTACTCC.

This clonotype was detected a few times. The chain carries TRBV19 and TRBJ2-2; a weak D match, TRBD1 (6 bases). Trimming removed 3 bases at V and 3 bases at J, with 11 bases between. CDR1 is LNHDA, CDR2 SQIVND, per germline (reference sequence). The CDR3 totals 15 residues. The CDR3 DNA reads TGTGCCAGTAGTATGTCGTCAGGGGACACCGGGGAGCTGTTTTTT. Encoded protein: CASSMSSGDTGELFF.

This clonotype was observed a few times. Just one base apart from a much larger clone, this may be a read error. The V and J genes are TRBV20-1 and TRBJ2-7, with D possibly being TRBD1 or TRBD2 (6 bases each). Germline V lookup: CDR1 DFQATT, CDR2 SNEGSKA (reference sequence). Trimming cost V 6 bases and J 7 bases, with 25 bases left between them. The CDR3 is made up of 15 amino acids. CDR3 region: CSAGGPMVGAKEQYF. The CDR3 DNA sequence: TGCAGTGCCGGGGGCCCCATGGTGGGCGCTAAGGAGCAGTACTTC.

The chain combines TRBV2 with TRBJ2-4, with 7 bases identical to TRBD2. Per germline, CDR1 SNHLY and CDR2 FYNNEI. This CDR3 has 13 amino acids. Losses at the gene ends were 4 bases for V and 6 bases for J; bases not matched to a gene: 3. CDR3 in amino acids: CASSGRLANIQYF. Written as DNA, the CDR3 is TGTGCCAGCAGTGGGCGACTAGCAAACATTCAGTACTTC.

This clonotype was seen at least ten times. The V and J genes are TRBV19 and TRBJ2-7; D call uncertain. The CDR3 runs to 13 residues. Germline V gives CDR1 LNHDA, CDR2 SQIVND (reference sequence). The V gene lost 5 bases and the J gene lost 4 bases, with 12 bases spanning the gap. The CDR3 sequence: CASSAAPSYEQYF. CDR3 in DNA: TGTGCCAGTAGTGCGGCTCCAAGTTACGAGCAGTACTTC. The full variable domain, in which reference TRBV19 and TRBJ2-7 provide the parts outside the CDR3, is DGGITQSPKYLFRKEGQNVTLSCEQNLNHDAMYWYRQDPGQGLRLIYYSQIVNDFQKGDIAEGYSVSREKKESFPLTVTSAQKNPTAFYLCASSAAPSYEQYFGPGTRLTVT.

Only a few counts were recorded for this clonotype. The chain employs TRBV7-9 and TRBJ2-5; D is ambiguous. V gave up 5 bases and J gave up 3 bases, with 19 bases separating them. CDR3 size: 16 residues. Germline CDR1 reads SEHNR; CDR2 reads FQNEAQ (reference sequence). Here the CDR3 reads CASSPRVGWEEETQYF. In DNA form, the CDR3 reads TGTGCCAGCAGCCCCCGGGTAGGCTGGGAAGAAGAGACCCAGTACTTC.

As for this clonotype: This may arise from a read error, as a much more abundant clone is one base away. The chain is built from TRBV6-2 or TRBV6-3 and TRBJ2-7, with D tentatively TRBD2 (6 bases). This CDR3 has 15 residues. V was trimmed by 6 bases and J by 2 bases, leaving 17 bases between them. Per germline, CDR1 MNHEY and CDR2 SVGEGT. CDR3 nucleotide sequence: TGTGCCAGCAGAAGCCCGGGGGAATACCCCTACGAGCAGTACTTC. It encodes CASRSPGEYPYEQYF.

Comment on this clonotype: Given a much more abundant clone one base away, this may be a read error. The rearrangement links TRBV6-5 to TRBJ2-2, with 9 bases matching TRBD1. Germline lookup yields CDR1 MNHEY and CDR2 SVGAGI. The CDR3 consists of 15 residues. Trimming removed 7 bases from V and 4 bases from J; junction bases left unmatched: 7. This CDR3 reads CASTYGQGRTGELFF. CDR3 nucleotide sequence: TGTGCCAGCACCTACGGACAGGGGCGCACCGGGGAGCTGTTTTTT.

This clonotype came up many times. This sequence joins TRBV12-3 or TRBV12-4 and TRBJ1-1; D is ambiguous. This CDR3 has 16 residues. V was clipped by 4 bases and J by 0 bases, with 15 bases between them. CDR3 region: CASSSQPGMLNTEAFF. The CDR3 DNA reads as TGTGCCAGCAGTTCACAGCCTGGAATGTTGAACACTGAAGCTTTCTTT.

This clonotype occurred many times. This chain's CDR3 is CASSLSNTGELFF. CDR3 in DNA: TGTGCCAGCAGTTTATCGAACACCGGGGAGCTGTTTTTT. The rearrangement joins TRBV7-9 to TRBJ2-2; D remains unclear. This CDR3 has 13 residues. V lost 6 bases to trimming and J lost 0 bases, with 5 bases between them. The germline CDR1 and CDR2 sequences are SEHNR and FQNEAQ (reference sequence).

The J gene is TRBJ2-5, the V gene TRBV6-5; D is undetermined. CDR3 length: 13 residues. The germline V gene has CDR1 MNHEY and CDR2 SVGAGI. The V gene lost 0 bases and the J gene lost 7 bases, with 9 bases spanning the gap. The chain's CDR3 is CASSYSATGTQYF. CDR3 bases: TGTGCCAGCAGTTACTCGGCCACGGGGACCCAGTACTTC.